The 3 T cell receptor beta chains presented below share a single source sample, sequenced in a study of cytomegalovirus exposure and HLA in healthy donors (dated by TCRdb to 2016 to 2017). The library came from the immunoSEQ multiplex PCR assay. For the multiplex PCR, a mixture combining 60 forward primers for TCR Vbeta segments and 13 reverse primers for TCR Jbeta segments was used. This is the immuneACCESS table as TCRdb keeps it, with only in-frame sequences that have V and J called. A part of the clones is gone; compared with another copy, unresolved V genes explain less than half, and the rest is unexplained. This sample comprises approximately 270,000 clones, 80% of them detected only once. About 0.28% of the sample is in the top ten clones. The material sequenced was PBMCs. Receptors originate from a girl aged 2-9 years in good health and CMV-seronegative.

This clone was seen a single time. The CDR3 protein is CASSLTRGRLDTQYF. DNA for the CDR3: TGTGCCAGCAGCTTAACAAGGGGCCGTTTGGATACGCAGTATTTT. The chain links TRBV11-1 to TRBJ2-3; D is possibly TRBD1 (5 bases). This CDR3 contains 15 residues. V lost 2 bases to trimming and J lost 6 bases, with 15 bases between them. The germline V gene has CDR1 SGHAT and CDR2 FQDESV (reference sequence).

CDR3: CASSLWTGALTYEQYF. The CDR3 coding sequence is TGTGCCAGCAGCCTCTGGACAGGGGCTCTCACCTACGAGCAGTACTTC. The rearrangement links TRBV5-6 to TRBJ2-7; 9 bases align to TRBD1. This CDR3 is 16 amino acids long. J lost 2 bases, V lost 4 bases, and 10 bases had no gene match. Per the germline V gene, CDR1 is SGHDT and CDR2 is YYEEEE.

This chain uses TRBV28 with TRBJ1-1; D is perhaps TRBD1 (5 bases). Germline V lookup: CDR1 MDHEN, CDR2 SYDVKM. The V and J ends lost 4 bases and 4 bases respectively, with 13 bases between them. This CDR3 is 14 amino acids long. CDR3 sequence reads: CASSSPRGGTEAFF. CDR3 nucleotides: TGTGCCAGCAGTTCACCCCGGGGGGGCACTGAAGCTTTCTTT.